This section outlines one T cell receptor (beta chain) sequence together with its context. This specimen comes from a study of blood T cell repertoires in COVID-19. The method was immunoSEQ multiplex PCR; TCRdb's version includes in-frame clones alone and lacks a portion of them. Of approximately 100,000 clones in the sample, 75% to 90% were seen once. The CDR3 covers 13 residues. Trimming stripped 3 bases from V and 2 bases from J, with 7 bases between. Germline lookup yields CDR1 LGHNT and CDR2 FRNRAP. The chain carries TRBV12-5 and TRBJ1-2; tentatively, D is TRBD1 (5 bases). This TCR derives from a woman in her 50s with acute or convalescent COVID-19. The sequenced sample consisted of peripheral blood. Written as DNA, the CDR3 is TGTGCTAGTGGTTTAGGGGTGAACTATGGCTACACCTTC. It is translated as CASGLGVNYGYTF.